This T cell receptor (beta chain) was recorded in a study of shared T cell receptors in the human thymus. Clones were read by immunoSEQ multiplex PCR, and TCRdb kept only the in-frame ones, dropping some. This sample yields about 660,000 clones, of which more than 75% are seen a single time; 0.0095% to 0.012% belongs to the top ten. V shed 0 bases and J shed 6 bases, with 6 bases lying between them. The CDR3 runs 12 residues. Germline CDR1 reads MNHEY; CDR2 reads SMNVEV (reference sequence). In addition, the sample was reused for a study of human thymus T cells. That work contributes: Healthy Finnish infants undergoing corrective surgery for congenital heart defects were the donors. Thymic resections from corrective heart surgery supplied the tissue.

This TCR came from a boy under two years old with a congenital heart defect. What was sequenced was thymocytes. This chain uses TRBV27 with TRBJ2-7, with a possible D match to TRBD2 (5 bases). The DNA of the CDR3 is TGTGCCAGCAGTTTATCAGGGAGCGAGCAGTACTTC. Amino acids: CASSLSGSEQYF.